This T cell receptor beta chain was profiled in a study of blood T cell repertoires in COVID-19. Study-level background: There were acute and convalescent COVID-19 samples, and they came from the United States, Italy and Spain. From T cells, B-cell-depleted T cells, or PBMCs came the material, which was cDNA or gDNA.

The CDR3 length is 18 residues. V was clipped by 4 bases and J by 0 bases; unmatched bases: 12. Germline lookup yields CDR1 SGHAT and CDR2 FQNNGV. Participants were aged roughly 18 to 89 years from 20 to 30 US areas. Under the authors' procedure: Nucleated cell counts were estimated from reference gene primer amplification. Data came from immunoSEQ multiplex PCR; TCRdb stores just in-frame clones and leaves some out. V, J and clone size are those of that table, while D and trimming were read from the DNA. The sample records approximately 300,000 clones, 86% being singletons. The receptor was derived from a woman under 30 who had recovered from COVID-19. V and J are TRBV11-2 and TRBJ2-4; TRBD1 aligns across 7 bases. The specimen sequenced was PBMCs or T cells enriched from blood (not recorded which). The CDR3 DNA is TGTGCCAGCAGCTCCGGGACAGCGAGAGTGCTAGCCAAAAACATTCAGTACTTC. Protein: CASSSGTARVLAKNIQYF.